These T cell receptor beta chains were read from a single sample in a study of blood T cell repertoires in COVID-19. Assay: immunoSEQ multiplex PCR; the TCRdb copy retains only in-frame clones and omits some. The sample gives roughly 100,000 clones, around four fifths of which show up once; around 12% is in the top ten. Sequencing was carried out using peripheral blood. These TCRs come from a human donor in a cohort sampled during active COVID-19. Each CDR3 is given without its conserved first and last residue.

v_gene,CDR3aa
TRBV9,ASSVIGGLGELF
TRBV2,ASSEARRGPYGYT
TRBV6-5,ASSQRDYRDEQY
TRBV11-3,ASSLTASTDTQY
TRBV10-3,AISDHVYGYT
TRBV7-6,ASSLGTGNQPQH
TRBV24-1,ATFAKRATEAF
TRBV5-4,ASSLAGQYSYEQY
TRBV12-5,ASRGSGQGYT
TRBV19,ASSHGGTNEKLF
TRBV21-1,ASSKEGTDTQY
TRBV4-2,ASSPRGQGSEQY
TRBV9,ASSVGQPNQPQH
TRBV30,AWSVSFRDTEAF
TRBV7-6,ASRGKGVLSEKLF
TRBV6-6,ASRWLGQGTGELF
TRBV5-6,ASSLPGLAGGPVDTQY
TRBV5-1,ASSFQTSGARETQY
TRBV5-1,ASSLADTGELF
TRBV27,ASSPRGRNSPLH